Each of the 14 T cell receptor beta chains below was sequenced from the same sample in a study of T-cell reconstitution after alpha-beta-depleted transplantation in children. Unique molecular identifiers were used to barcode this TCRbeta library. TCRdb re-derived calls from the PCR reads in MiXCR, one entry per CDR3 protein. The table shows over 550,000 distinct CDR3 sequences, with roughly a tenth occurring only once. Source: PBMCs from the stem cell graft donor, taken from the stem cell graft. These receptors originate from a human donor who donated a stem cell graft to a child with acute myeloid leukemia.

In this sample, this clonotype turned up a few times. The rearrangement links TRBV2 to TRBJ2-1; weak D call: TRBD1 (6 bases). The CDR3 spans 13 residues. The V and J ends lost 10 bases and 4 bases respectively, with 14 bases between them. CDR1 and CDR2 from the germline V gene are SNHLY and FYNNEI. Here the CDR3 reads CATGQLLYNEQFF. The CDR3, as DNA: TGTGCCACTGGACAGCTCTTGTACAATGAGCAGTTCTTC. Based on the CDR3 plus reference TRBV2 and TRBJ2-1, the full variable domain is EPEVTQTPSHQVTQMGQEVILRCVPISNHLYFYWYRQILGQKVEFLVSFYNNEISEKSEIFDDQFSVERPDGSNFTLKIRSTKLEDSAMYFCATGQLLYNEQFFGPGTRLTVL.

The genes are TRBV15 and TRBJ2-5; the match to TRBD1 covers 8 bases. The germline V gene encodes CDR1 LNHNV and CDR2 YYDKDF (reference sequence). CDR3 length: 15 amino acids. The V segment lost 2 bases and the J segment 2 bases; nucleotides outside the gene matches: 4. CDR3 loop: CATSRRGTGQETQYF. CDR3 in DNA: TGTGCCACCAGCAGAAGAGGGACAGGTCAAGAGACCCAGTACTTC.

This clonotype was picked up a small number of times. In DNA, the CDR3 is TGTGCCAGCAACGTTCGTGGGGAGCTGTTTTTT. This gives the protein CASNVRGELFF. This sequence joins TRBV7-8 and TRBJ2-2; the D is unclear. The length of the CDR3 is 11 residues. Germline values: CDR1 SGHVS, CDR2 FQNEAQ. V was cut by 7 bases and J by 8 bases, with 8 bases left in between.

In this sample, this clonotype turned up a few times. The V and J genes are TRBV15 and TRBJ2-6; 8 nucleotides agree with TRBD1. The trim removed 0 bases at V and 1 base at J, leaving 5 bases unmatched. This CDR3 comprises 18 residues. Germline V gene lookup returns CDR1 LNHNV and CDR2 YYDKDF (reference sequence). CDR3 in amino acids: CATSRDKQGESGANVLTF. CDR3 DNA: TGTGCCACCAGCAGAGATAAACAGGGGGAGTCTGGGGCCAACGTCCTGACTTTC. Supplemented by reference TRBV15 and TRBJ2-6, the full variable domain reads DAMVIQNPRYQVTQFGKPVTLSCSQTLNHNVMYWYQQKSSQAPKLLFHYYDKDFNNEADTPDNFQSRRPNTSFCFLDIRSPGLGDTAMYLCATSRDKQGESGANVLTFGAGSRLTVL.

Points on this clonotype: This may arise from a read error, as a much more abundant clone is one base away. V usage is TRBV29-1 and J usage is TRBJ2-3; 9 bases match TRBD1. The CDR3 sequence is 13 residues long. CDR1 and CDR2 (germline): SQVTM, ANQGSEA. This chain's CDR3 is CSVRTGVADTRYF. Here the CDR3 DNA reads TGCAGCGTTCGGACAGGGGTGGCAGATACGCGGTATTTT.

This clonotype was found many times. The rearrangement uses TRBV7-9 and TRBJ2-1, with 8 bases matching TRBD1. Germline V CDR1 and CDR2: SEHNR, FQNEAQ (reference sequence). The CDR3 runs to 15 residues. V gave up 1 base and J gave up 11 bases; unmatched junction bases: 10. CDR3 in DNA: TGTGCCAGCAGCTTAGAGGCAGGGGGCGAAATGAAGCAGTTCTTC. It translates to CASSLEAGGEMKQFF.

This clonotype came up many times. J is TRBJ2-7 and V is TRBV10-3; TRBD2 agrees at 13 bases. Germline V gene sequence: CDR1 ENHRY, CDR2 SYGVKD. The CDR3 is 18 residues long. V shed 0 bases, J shed 0 bases, and the junction held 5 bases outside the gene matches. CDR3 sequence (DNA): TGTGCCATCAGTGAGTCGATGACTAGCGGGAGGAGCTCCTACGAGCAGTACTTC. Encoded protein: CAISESMTSGRSSYEQYF.

This chain links TRBV5-1 with TRBJ2-5, with 9 positions matching TRBD2. CDR1 and CDR2 from the germline V gene are SGHRS and YFSETQ. The trim removed 1 base at V and 5 bases at J, leaving 9 bases unmatched. CDR3 length equals 16 residues. CDR3 loop: CASSLFSGRIAETQYF. In DNA, the CDR3 is TGCGCCAGCAGCTTGTTTAGCGGGAGAATCGCTGAGACCCAGTACTTC.

The chain recombines TRBV6-5 with TRBJ1-1; 11 bases are shared with TRBD1. J gave up 1 base and V 2 bases, and 9 bases lay outside the gene matches. Germline V CDR1 and CDR2: MNHEY, SVGAGI. The CDR3 runs to 18 residues. CDR3 DNA: TGTGCCAGCAGTTACGGGACAGGGGGTACCGGCGGGAACACTGAAGCTTTCTTT. As protein: CASSYGTGGTGGNTEAFF.

This clonotype has a handful of counts. The V and J genes are TRBV27 and TRBJ1-2, with D unclear. With 3 bases removed from V and 4 bases from J, the gap between germline ends came to 9 bases. The CDR3 sequence is 13 residues long. Per germline, CDR1 MNHEY and CDR2 SMNVEV (reference sequence). In DNA form, the CDR3 reads TGTGCCAGCAGTTTCCCGGGCGGCTATGGCTACACCTTC. The encoded protein is CASSFPGGYGYTF.

This clonotype was counted between two and nine times. V and J are TRBV20-1 and TRBJ2-2, with D unresolved. V was trimmed by 3 bases and J by 0 bases, leaving 8 bases between them. Germline assignment: CDR1 DFQATT and CDR2 SNEGSKA (reference sequence). This CDR3 spans 14 amino acids. The CDR3 nucleotides are TGCAGTGCTAGGCCAGTCGCGAACACCGGGGAGCTGTTTTTT. Its translation is CSARPVANTGELFF.

The sample holds many counts of this clonotype. This chain connects TRBV27 to TRBJ2-2; D gene ambiguous. The V end lost 6 bases, the J end lost 4 bases, and 18 bases lay between the germline ends. The germline V gene encodes CDR1 MNHEY and CDR2 SMNVEV (reference sequence). There are 16 residues in the CDR3. Here the CDR3 DNA reads TGTGCCAGCAGCTTGCTAATTTTCGGAAGCACCGGGGAGCTGTTTTTT. It yields the protein CASSLLIFGSTGELFF.

The chain recombines TRBV2 with TRBJ2-5; D is ambiguous. The CDR3 sequence is 11 residues long. CDR1 and CDR2 from the germline V gene are SNHLY and FYNNEI. The germline V and J ends were trimmed by 8 bases and 6 bases, with 10 bases remaining between them. CDR3 nucleotide sequence: TGTGCCAGCCTTATTACCCAGACCCAGTACTTC. Its translation is CASLITQTQYF.

This clonotype was seen many times. The chain uses TRBV29-1 and TRBJ1-4; perhaps TRBD1 as D (6 bases). V lost 1 base, J lost 0 bases, and 6 bases lay in between. CDR1 is SQVTM, CDR2 ANQGSEA, per germline. CDR3 length: 14 residues. The CDR3 region has the DNA TGCAGCGTTGAAGGACAGGCAACTAATGAAAAACTGTTTTTT. Protein: CSVEGQATNEKLFF.